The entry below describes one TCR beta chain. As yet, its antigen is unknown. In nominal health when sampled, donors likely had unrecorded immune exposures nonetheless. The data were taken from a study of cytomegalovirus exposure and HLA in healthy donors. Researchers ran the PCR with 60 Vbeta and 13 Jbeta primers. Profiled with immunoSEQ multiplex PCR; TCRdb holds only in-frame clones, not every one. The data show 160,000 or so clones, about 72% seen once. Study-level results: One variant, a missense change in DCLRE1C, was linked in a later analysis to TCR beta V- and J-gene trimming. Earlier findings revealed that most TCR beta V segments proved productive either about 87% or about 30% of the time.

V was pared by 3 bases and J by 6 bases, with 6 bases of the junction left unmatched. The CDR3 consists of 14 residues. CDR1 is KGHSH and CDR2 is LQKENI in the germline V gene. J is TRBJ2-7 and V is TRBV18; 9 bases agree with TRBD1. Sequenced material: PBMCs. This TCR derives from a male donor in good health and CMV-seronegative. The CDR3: CASSPGQGIGEQYF. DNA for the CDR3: TGTGCCAGCTCACCGGGACAGGGTATTGGCGAGCAGTACTTC.